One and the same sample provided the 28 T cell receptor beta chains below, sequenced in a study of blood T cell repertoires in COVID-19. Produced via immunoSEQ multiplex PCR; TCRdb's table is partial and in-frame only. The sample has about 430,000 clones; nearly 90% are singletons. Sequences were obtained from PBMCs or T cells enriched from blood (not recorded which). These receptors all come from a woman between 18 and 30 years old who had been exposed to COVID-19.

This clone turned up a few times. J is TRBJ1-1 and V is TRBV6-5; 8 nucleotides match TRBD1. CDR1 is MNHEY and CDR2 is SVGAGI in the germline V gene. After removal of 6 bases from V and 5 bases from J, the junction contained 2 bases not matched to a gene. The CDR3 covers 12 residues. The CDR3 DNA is TGTGCCAGCAGGAACAGGGGGACTGAAGCTTTCTTT. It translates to CASRNRGTEAFF.

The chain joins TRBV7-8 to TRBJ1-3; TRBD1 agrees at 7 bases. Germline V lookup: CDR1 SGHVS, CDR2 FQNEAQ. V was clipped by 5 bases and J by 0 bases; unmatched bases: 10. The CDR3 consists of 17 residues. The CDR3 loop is CASSPDRPKHSGNTIYF. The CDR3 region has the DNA TGTGCCAGCAGCCCGGACAGGCCCAAACACTCTGGAAACACCATATATTTT.

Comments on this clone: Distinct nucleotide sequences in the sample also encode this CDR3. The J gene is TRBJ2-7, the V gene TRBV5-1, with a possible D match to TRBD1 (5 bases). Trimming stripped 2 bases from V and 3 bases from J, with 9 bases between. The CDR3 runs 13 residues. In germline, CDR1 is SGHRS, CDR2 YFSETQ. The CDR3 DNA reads TGCGCCAGCAGCTTAGACACAGGCTACGAGCAGTACTTC. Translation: CASSLDTGYEQYF.

CDR3 region: CASSYQQGKNSPLHF. The CDR3 DNA is TGTGCCAGCAGTTACCAACAGGGCAAGAATTCACCCCTCCACTTT. V usage is TRBV6-6 and J usage is TRBJ1-6, with D maybe TRBD1 (6 bases). This CDR3 has 15 residues. Trimming removed 2 bases from V and 7 bases from J, with 12 bases in between. CDR1 and CDR2 (germline): MNHNY, SVGAGI (reference sequence).

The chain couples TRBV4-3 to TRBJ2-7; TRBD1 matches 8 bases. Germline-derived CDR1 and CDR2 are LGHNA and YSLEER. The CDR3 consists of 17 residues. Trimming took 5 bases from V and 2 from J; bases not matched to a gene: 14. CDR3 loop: CASSARLGQGVTYEQYF. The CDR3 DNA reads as TGCGCCAGCAGCGCAAGACTAGGACAGGGAGTCACCTACGAGCAGTACTTC.

Written as DNA, the CDR3 is TGCAGCGTTGATTCGGCGCTAGCGGGAGAGGACATGCAGTATTTT. Protein: CSVDSALAGEDMQYF. V usage is TRBV29-1 and J usage is TRBJ2-3, with 10 bases fitting TRBD2. CDR1 is SQVTM, CDR2 ANQGSEA, per germline. V trimming: 3 bases; J trimming: 11 bases; junction bases outside the gene matches: 14. This CDR3 is built from 15 residues.

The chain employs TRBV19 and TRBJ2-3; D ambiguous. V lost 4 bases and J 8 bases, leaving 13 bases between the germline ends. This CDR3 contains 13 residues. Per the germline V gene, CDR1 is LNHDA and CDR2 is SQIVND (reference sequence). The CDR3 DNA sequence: TGTGCCAGTAGTACCGGCGAGTCGGGTACGCAGTATTTT. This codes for CASSTGESGTQYF.

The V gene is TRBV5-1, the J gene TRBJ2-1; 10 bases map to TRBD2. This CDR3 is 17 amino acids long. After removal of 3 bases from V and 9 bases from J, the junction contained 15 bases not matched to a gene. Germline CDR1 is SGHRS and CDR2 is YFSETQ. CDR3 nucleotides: TGCGCCAGCAGCTCCCTAAGAGAAGCGGGAGGGCGGGGTGAGCAGTTCTTC. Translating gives CASSSLREAGGRGEQFF.

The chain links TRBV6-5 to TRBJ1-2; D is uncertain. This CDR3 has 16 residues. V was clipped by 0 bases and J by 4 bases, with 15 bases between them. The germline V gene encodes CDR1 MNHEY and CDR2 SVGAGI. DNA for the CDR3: TGTGCCAGCAGTTACTCGAAGTCCGGGTTTGGCTATGGCTACACCTTC. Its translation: CASSYSKSGFGYGYTF.

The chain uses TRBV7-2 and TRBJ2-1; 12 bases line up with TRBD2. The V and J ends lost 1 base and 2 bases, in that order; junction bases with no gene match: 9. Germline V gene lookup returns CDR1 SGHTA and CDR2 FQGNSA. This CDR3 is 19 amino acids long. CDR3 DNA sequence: TGTGCCAGCAGCTTAGTCGGTTTGCTAGCGGGGGGGACCTACAATGAGCAGTTCTTC. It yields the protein CASSLVGLLAGGTYNEQFF.

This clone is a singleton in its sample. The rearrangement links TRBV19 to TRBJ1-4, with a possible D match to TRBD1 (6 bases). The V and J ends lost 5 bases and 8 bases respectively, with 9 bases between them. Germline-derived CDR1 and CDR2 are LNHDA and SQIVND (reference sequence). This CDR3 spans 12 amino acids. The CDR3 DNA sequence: TGTGCCAGTAGTCCAGGACAGGAAAAACTGTTTTTT. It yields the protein CASSPGQEKLFF. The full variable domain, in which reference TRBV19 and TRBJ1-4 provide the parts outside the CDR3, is DGGITQSPKYLFRKEGQNVTLSCEQNLNHDAMYWYRQDPGQGLRLIYYSQIVNDFQKGDIAEGYSVSREKKESFPLTVTSAQKNPTAFYLCASSPGQEKLFFGSGTQLSVL.

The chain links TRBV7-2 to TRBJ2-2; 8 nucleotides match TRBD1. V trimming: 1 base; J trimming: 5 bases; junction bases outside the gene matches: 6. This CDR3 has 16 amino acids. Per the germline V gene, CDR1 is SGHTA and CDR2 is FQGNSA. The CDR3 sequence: CASSLGGTGQTGELFF. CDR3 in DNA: TGTGCCAGCAGCTTAGGGGGGACAGGACAAACCGGGGAGCTGTTTTTT. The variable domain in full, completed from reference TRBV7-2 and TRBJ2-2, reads GAGVSQSPSNKVTEKGKDVELRCDPISGHTALYWYRQSLGQGLEFLIYFQGNSAPDKSGLPSDRFSAERTGGSVSTLTIQRTQQEDSAVYLCASSLGGTGQTGELFFGEGSRLTVL.

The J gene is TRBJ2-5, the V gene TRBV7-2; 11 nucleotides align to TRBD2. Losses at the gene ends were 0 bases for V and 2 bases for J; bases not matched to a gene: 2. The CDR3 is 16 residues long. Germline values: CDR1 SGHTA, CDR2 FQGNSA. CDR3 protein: CASSLAPSGGQETQYF. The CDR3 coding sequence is TGTGCCAGCAGCTTAGCGCCTAGCGGGGGGCAAGAGACCCAGTACTTC.

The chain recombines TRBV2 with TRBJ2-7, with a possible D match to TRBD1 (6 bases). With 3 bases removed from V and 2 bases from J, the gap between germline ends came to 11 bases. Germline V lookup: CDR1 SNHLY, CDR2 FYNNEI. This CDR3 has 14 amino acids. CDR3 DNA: TGTGCCAGCAGTGAGCGTACAGGGACCTACGAGCAGTACTTC. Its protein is CASSERTGTYEQYF.

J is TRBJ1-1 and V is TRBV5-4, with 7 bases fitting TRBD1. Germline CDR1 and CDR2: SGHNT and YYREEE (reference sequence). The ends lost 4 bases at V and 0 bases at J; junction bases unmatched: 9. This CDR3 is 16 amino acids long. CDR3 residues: CASSIDEGQMNTEAFF. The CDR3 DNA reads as TGTGCCAGCAGCATAGACGAGGGACAGATGAACACTGAAGCTTTCTTT.

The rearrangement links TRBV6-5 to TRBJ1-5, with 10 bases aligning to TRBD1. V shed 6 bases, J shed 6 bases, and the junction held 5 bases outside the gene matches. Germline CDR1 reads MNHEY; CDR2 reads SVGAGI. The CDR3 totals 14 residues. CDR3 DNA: TGTGCCAGCAGCCAAGGACAGGGGGTTCAGCCCCAGCATTTT. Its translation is CASSQGQGVQPQHF.

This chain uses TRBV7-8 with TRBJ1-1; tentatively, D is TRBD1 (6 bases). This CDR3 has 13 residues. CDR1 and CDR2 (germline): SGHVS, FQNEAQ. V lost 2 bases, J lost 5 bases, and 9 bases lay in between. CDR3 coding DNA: TGTGCCAGCAGCTTAAGGCAGGGGACTGAAGCTTTCTTT. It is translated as CASSLRQGTEAFF.

The CDR3 nucleotides read TGTGCCAGCAGCCCCGACTTAGTTGGTGAGCAGTTCTTC. Protein: CASSPDLVGEQFF. This chain connects TRBV2 to TRBJ2-1; D gene ambiguous. The CDR3 is 13 amino acids. From germline, CDR1 is SNHLY and CDR2 FYNNEI. V was cut by 6 bases and J by 9 bases, with 15 bases left in between.

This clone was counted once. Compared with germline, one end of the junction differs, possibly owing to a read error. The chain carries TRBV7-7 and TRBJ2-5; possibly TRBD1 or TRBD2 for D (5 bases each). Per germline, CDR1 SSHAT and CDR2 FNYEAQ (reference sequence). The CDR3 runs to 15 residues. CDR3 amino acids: CASSLGAGGQETQYF. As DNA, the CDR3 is TGTGCTAGCAGCTTAGGGGCGGGTGGCCAAGAGACCCAGTACTTC.

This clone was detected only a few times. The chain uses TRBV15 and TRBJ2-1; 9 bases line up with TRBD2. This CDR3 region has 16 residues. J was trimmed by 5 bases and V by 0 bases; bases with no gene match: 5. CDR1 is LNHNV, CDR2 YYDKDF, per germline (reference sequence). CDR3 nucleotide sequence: TGTGCCACCAGCAGAGATCTGACTAGCGGTGACAATGAGCAGTTCTTC. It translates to CATSRDLTSGDNEQFF.

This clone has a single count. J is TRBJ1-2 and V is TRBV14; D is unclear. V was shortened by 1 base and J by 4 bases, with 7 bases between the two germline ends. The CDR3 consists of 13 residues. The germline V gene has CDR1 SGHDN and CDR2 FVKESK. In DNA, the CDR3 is TGTGCCAGCAGCCAAGTGGCAGTCTATGGCTACACCTTC. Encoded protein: CASSQVAVYGYTF.

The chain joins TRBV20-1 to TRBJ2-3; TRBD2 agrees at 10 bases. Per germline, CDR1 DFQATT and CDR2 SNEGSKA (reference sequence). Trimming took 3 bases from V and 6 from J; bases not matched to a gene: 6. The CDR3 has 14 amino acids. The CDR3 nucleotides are TGCAGTGCTAGTGCTAGCGGGAGAATGGATACGCAGTATTTT. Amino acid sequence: CSASASGRMDTQYF.

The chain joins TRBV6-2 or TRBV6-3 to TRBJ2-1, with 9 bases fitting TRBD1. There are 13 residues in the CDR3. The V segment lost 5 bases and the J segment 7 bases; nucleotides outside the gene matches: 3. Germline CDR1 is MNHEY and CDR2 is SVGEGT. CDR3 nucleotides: TGTGCCAGCAGTCCCGGGACAGGGAATGAGCAGTTCTTC. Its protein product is CASSPGTGNEQFF.

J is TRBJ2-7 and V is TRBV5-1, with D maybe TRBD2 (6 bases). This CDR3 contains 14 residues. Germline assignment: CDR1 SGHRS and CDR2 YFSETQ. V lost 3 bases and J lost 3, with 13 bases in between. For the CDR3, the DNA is TGCGCCAGCAGCTGGGCGGGGCAGAGCTACGAGCAGTACTTC. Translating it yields CASSWAGQSYEQYF. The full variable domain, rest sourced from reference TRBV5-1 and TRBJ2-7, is KAGVTQTPRYLIKTRGQQVTLSCSPISGHRSVSWYQQTPGQGLQFLFEYFSETQRNKGNFPGRFSGRQFSNSRSEMNVSTLELGDSALYLCASSWAGQSYEQYFGPGTRLTVT.

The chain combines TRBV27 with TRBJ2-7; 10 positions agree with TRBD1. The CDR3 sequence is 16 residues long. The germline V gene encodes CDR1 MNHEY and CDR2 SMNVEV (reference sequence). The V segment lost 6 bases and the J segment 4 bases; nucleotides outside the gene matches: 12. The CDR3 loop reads CASRPLPGQGTYEQYF. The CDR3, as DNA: TGTGCCAGCAGACCATTACCGGGACAGGGGACTTACGAGCAGTACTTC.

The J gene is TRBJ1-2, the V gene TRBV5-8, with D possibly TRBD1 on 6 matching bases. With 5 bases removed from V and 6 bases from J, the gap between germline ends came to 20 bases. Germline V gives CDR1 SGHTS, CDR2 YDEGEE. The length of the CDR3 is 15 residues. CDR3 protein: CASSSLTGTKDGYTF. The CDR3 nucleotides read TGTGCCAGCAGTTCCCTGACCGGGACAAAGGATGGCTACACCTTC.

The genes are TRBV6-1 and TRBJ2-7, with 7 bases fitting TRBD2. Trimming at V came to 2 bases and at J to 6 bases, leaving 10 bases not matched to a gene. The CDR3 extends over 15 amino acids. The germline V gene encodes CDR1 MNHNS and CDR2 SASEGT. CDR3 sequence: CASSENTGGRFEQYF. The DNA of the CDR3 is TGTGCCAGCAGTGAAAATACGGGAGGTCGGTTCGAGCAGTACTTC.

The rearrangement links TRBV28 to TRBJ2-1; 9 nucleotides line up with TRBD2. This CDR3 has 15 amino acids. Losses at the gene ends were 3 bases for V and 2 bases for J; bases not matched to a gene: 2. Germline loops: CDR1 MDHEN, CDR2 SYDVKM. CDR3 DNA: TGTGCCAGCAGTTTGACTAGCGGAACCTACAATGAGCAGTTCTTC. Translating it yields CASSLTSGTYNEQFF. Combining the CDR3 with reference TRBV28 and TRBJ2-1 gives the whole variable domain DVKVTQSSRYLVKRTGEKVFLECVQDMDHENMFWYRQDPGLGLRLIYFSYDVKMKEKGDIPEGYSVSREKKERFSLILESASTNQTSMYLCASSLTSGTYNEQFFGPGTRLTVL.